Presented here are 22 T cell receptor beta chains from one specimen sequenced in a study of response to subunit inactivated influenza vaccine. Using its own MiXCR run on the RT-PCR reads, TCRdb lists one record per CDR3 protein. In the table there are fewer than 750,000 distinct CDR3 sequences, 14% of which are singletons. The sample here was PBMCs from blood, taken approximately 12 days after vaccination. All receptors come from a man in his forties or fifties who received an inactivated influenza vaccine.

The V call is TRBV28, the J call TRBJ1-1; D might be TRBD1 (6 bases). This CDR3 contains 12 residues. Germline V gene data show CDR1 as MDHEN and CDR2 as SYDVKM. The V gene lost 6 bases and the J gene lost 5 bases, with 10 bases spanning the gap. The CDR3, as DNA: TGTGCCAGCAGCCAGGGGTGGACTGAAGCTTTCTTT. Translating it yields CASSQGWTEAFF.

The V and J genes are TRBV7-2 and TRBJ2-7, with a tentative D call TRBD2 (5 bases). Germline V gene sequence: CDR1 SGHTA, CDR2 FQGNSA. V was cut by 1 base and J by 6 bases, with 13 bases left in between. The length of the CDR3 is 14 residues. Here the CDR3 reads CASSLVGESGEQYF. The CDR3 DNA sequence: TGTGCCAGCAGCTTAGTGGGAGAGTCGGGCGAGCAGTACTTC.

This clonotype has ten or more counts. The chain is built from TRBV7-7 and TRBJ2-5; the match to TRBD2 covers 8 bases. The CDR3 is 12 amino acids. Germline V gene data show CDR1 as SSHAT and CDR2 as FNYEAQ (reference sequence). CDR3 residues: CASGELSETQYF. CDR3 sequence (DNA): TGTGCTAGCGGGGAATTATCTGAGACCCAGTACTTC.

This clonotype was recorded a few times. This sequence may be a read error, since a much larger clone differs from it by one base. J is TRBJ2-3 and V is TRBV24-1; no firm D call. Germline CDR1 is KGHDR and CDR2 is SFDVKD. The CDR3 sequence is 12 residues long. The V and J ends lost 0 bases and 5 bases respectively, with 2 bases between them. The CDR3 bases are TGTGCCACCAGTGATTTGATAGATACGCAGTATTTT. This translates into CATSDLIDTQYF.

V and J are TRBV11-2 and TRBJ1-1; D remains unclear. Germline lookup yields CDR1 SGHAT and CDR2 FQNNGV. CDR3 length: 17 residues. V lost 1 base, J lost 3 bases, and 18 bases lay in between. The CDR3 DNA reads as TGTGCCAGCAGCTTAGGCCTTCGGGGAAAGAGGGACACTGAAGCTTTCTTT. Translated, it gives CASSLGLRGKRDTEAFF.

The V call is TRBV27, the J call TRBJ2-5; D perhaps matches TRBD1 (5 bases). CDR1 is MNHEY, CDR2 SMNVEV, per germline (reference sequence). The CDR3 sequence is 15 residues long. The V gene lost 8 bases and the J gene lost 4 bases, with 20 bases spanning the gap. CDR3 coding DNA: TGTGCCAGCCGAGGATCAACAGGAATTCCAGAGACCCAGTACTTC. It codes for CASRGSTGIPETQYF.

This clonotype was counted many times. The CDR3 DNA is TGTGCCATCAGTGAAAACACAGATACGCAGTATTTT. The encoded protein is CAISENTDTQYF. The rearrangement uses TRBV10-3 and TRBJ2-3, with D uncertain. V dropped 3 bases and J dropped 2 bases, with 3 bases sitting between them. Germline CDR1 reads ENHRY; CDR2 reads SYGVKD. The CDR3 consists of 12 residues.

This rearrangement joins TRBV20-1 to TRBJ2-7, with 10 bases matching TRBD2. The junction had 7 bases not matched to a gene; V was cut back by 3 bases and J by 5 bases. This CDR3 comprises 14 residues. Germline assignment: CDR1 DFQATT and CDR2 SNEGSKA (reference sequence). CDR3 sequence (DNA): TGCAGTGCTAGTCTCCTAGCGGGAGTAGACGAGCAGTACTTC. This gives the protein CSASLLAGVDEQYF.

The chain employs TRBV7-3 and TRBJ2-1, with TRBD2 identical over 10 bases. This CDR3 contains 20 residues. V dropped 2 bases and J dropped 9; count of bases not matched to a gene: 22. CDR1 and CDR2 from the germline V gene are SGHTA and FQGTGA. CDR3 nucleotide sequence: TGTGCCAGCAGCTTATTAGTCCAGCGGGAGGGCCTCGAGGGGAAAGGTGAGCAGTTCTTC. The encoded protein is CASSLLVQREGLEGKGEQFF.

V and J are TRBV20-1 and TRBJ2-1; 10 bases match TRBD2. The CDR3 runs 17 residues. After removal of 1 base from V and 3 bases from J, the junction contained 9 bases not matched to a gene. CDR1 and CDR2 (germline): DFQATT, SNEGSKA (reference sequence). The CDR3 coding sequence is TGCAGTGCTAGAGGGACTCTAGCGGGAGCGGTCTACAATGAGCAGTTCTTC. This encodes CSARGTLAGAVYNEQFF.

The V call is TRBV20-1, the J call TRBJ2-1; 7 nucleotides agree with TRBD2. Losses at the gene ends were 0 bases for V and 4 bases for J; bases not matched to a gene: 6. The germline V gene has CDR1 DFQATT and CDR2 SNEGSKA (reference sequence). CDR3 length: 15 amino acids. The chain's CDR3 is CSARDSGLVYNEQFF. The CDR3 DNA reads as TGCAGTGCTAGAGATTCCGGACTAGTATACAATGAGCAGTTCTTC.

V usage is TRBV2 and J usage is TRBJ2-7; 7 nucleotides agree with TRBD2. The CDR3 length is 13 residues. The germline V gene encodes CDR1 SNHLY and CDR2 FYNNEI. The V gene end was trimmed by 6 bases and the J gene end by 3 bases; junction bases not matched to a gene: 5. This chain's CDR3 is CASSGGRVYEQYF. The CDR3 DNA reads as TGTGCCAGCAGCGGGGGGAGAGTCTACGAGCAGTACTTC.

The gene calls are TRBV20-1 and TRBJ2-3; no firm D call. This CDR3 is built from 9 residues. Trimming removed 6 bases at V and 11 bases at J, with 9 bases between. The germline V gene encodes CDR1 DFQATT and CDR2 SNEGSKA (reference sequence). CDR3: CSAAEKQYF. CDR3 sequence (DNA): TGCAGTGCGGCGGAAAAGCAGTATTTT.

This clonotype came up a few times. V usage is TRBV13 and J usage is TRBJ2-7, with D perhaps matching TRBD1 or TRBD2 (5 bases each). V was shortened by 5 bases and J by 2 bases, with 16 bases between the two germline ends. Germline CDR1 PRHDT, CDR2 FYEKMQ (reference sequence). There are 15 residues in the CDR3. CDR3 loop: CASSLYLRGPYEQYF. The CDR3 DNA is TGTGCCAGCAGCCTTTACTTACGGGGCCCCTACGAGCAGTACTTC.

In this sample, this clonotype turned up a few times. This sequence joins TRBV6-5 and TRBJ1-6, with 7 positions matching TRBD1. The V gene end was trimmed by 6 bases and the J gene end by 5 bases; junction bases not matched to a gene: 4. The CDR3 contains 14 residues. Germline values: CDR1 MNHEY, CDR2 SVGAGI. CDR3 amino acids: CASRMGTDNSPLHF. CDR3 coding DNA: TGTGCCAGCAGGATGGGGACAGATAATTCACCCCTCCACTTT.

This clonotype came up a few times. The rearrangement joins TRBV10-2 to TRBJ1-5; a possible D gene is TRBD1 (5 bases). Germline values: CDR1 WSHSY, CDR2 SAAADI. Deletions cut 4 bases from V and 6 bases from J, with 10 bases between. This CDR3 region has 13 residues. CDR3 residues: CASSVWGGQPQHF. The CDR3 DNA follows: TGCGCCAGCAGTGTTTGGGGCGGTCAGCCCCAGCATTTT.

In its sample, this clonotype was seen many times. The chain carries TRBV9 and TRBJ2-1; no clear D. The V and J ends lost 1 base and 2 bases respectively, with 16 bases between them. Germline V gives CDR1 SGDLS, CDR2 YYNGEE. The CDR3 covers 17 residues. DNA of the CDR3: TGTGCCAGCAGCGTATCCCCCGGGCGTGATACCTACAATGAGCAGTTCTTC. Translation: CASSVSPGRDTYNEQFF.

This clonotype was detected a few times. The rearrangement links TRBV3-1 to TRBJ2-7; unclear D gene. V lost 2 bases and J lost 4, with 6 bases in between. CDR3 length: 12 amino acids. Germline lookup yields CDR1 LGHDT and CDR2 YNNKEL (reference sequence). CDR3 nucleotides: TGTGCCAGCAGCCAAAACCTATACGAGCAGTACTTC. Residues: CASSQNLYEQYF.

The chain combines TRBV6-6 with TRBJ2-5; D is unresolved. Trimming took off 7 bases at V and 3 bases at J, with 12 bases between the two ends. The CDR3 covers 13 residues. The V gene's germline CDR1 is MNHNY and CDR2 SVGAGI (reference sequence). The chain's CDR3 is CASTYSGEETQYF. As DNA, the CDR3 is TGTGCCAGCACGTACTCGGGTGAAGAGACCCAGTACTTC.

This clonotype has a handful of counts. V and J are TRBV24-1 and TRBJ1-5; no firm D call. V lost 10 bases to trimming and J lost 0 bases, with 12 bases between them. The CDR3 runs 14 residues. From germline, CDR1 is KGHDR and CDR2 SFDVKD. In nucleotides, the CDR3 is TGTGCCACAAGCACGACCCGTAGCAATCAGCCCCAGCATTTT. Amino acids: CATSTTRSNQPQHF.

This clonotype has more than one count but fewer than ten. The chain couples TRBV27 to TRBJ2-5; D gene ambiguous. Germline V CDR1 and CDR2: MNHEY, SMNVEV (reference sequence). The CDR3 covers 11 residues. V lost 3 bases to trimming and J lost 7 bases, with 6 bases between them. CDR3 sequence reads: CASSFLGTQYF. CDR3 in DNA: TGTGCCAGCAGTTTCCTGGGGACCCAGTACTTC.

This chain joins TRBV5-1 and TRBJ2-1, with 10 bases that match TRBD2. The germline V gene has CDR1 SGHRS and CDR2 YFSETQ. After removal of 0 bases from V and 0 bases from J, the junction contained 9 bases not matched to a gene. The CDR3 is made up of 19 amino acids. CDR3 nucleotide sequence: TGCGCCAGCAGCTTGGTCGGGACTAGCGCATCCTCCTCCTACAATGAGCAGTTCTTC. Translated: CASSLVGTSASSSYNEQFF.